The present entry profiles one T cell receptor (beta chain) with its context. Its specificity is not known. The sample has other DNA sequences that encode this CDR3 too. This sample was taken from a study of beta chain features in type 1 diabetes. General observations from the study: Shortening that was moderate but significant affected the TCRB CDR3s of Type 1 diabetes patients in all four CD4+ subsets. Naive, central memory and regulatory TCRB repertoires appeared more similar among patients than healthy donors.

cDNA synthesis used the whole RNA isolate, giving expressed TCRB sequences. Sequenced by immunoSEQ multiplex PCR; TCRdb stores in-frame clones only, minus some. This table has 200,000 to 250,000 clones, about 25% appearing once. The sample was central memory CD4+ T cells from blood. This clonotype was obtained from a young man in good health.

The CDR3 region is CASSPGTAYEQYF. The CDR3 nucleotides are TGTGCCAGCTCACCCGGGACAGCCTACGAGCAGTACTTC. The chain links TRBV18 to TRBJ2-7; 7 bases align to TRBD1. CDR1 is KGHSH and CDR2 is LQKENI in the germline V gene. V shed 3 bases, J shed 2 bases, and the junction held 1 base outside the gene matches. There are 13 residues in the CDR3.